This T cell receptor beta chain appears in the sequencing data of a study of blood T cell repertoires in COVID-19 (dated by TCRdb to between 2020 and 2021). About the study as a whole: Samples from collaborators originated in the United States, Italy and Spain and spanned both the acute and convalescent phases of COVID-19. The samples were drawn from two sources: the first 160 participants of the ongoing ImmuneRACE study, and 1,200 or so subjects contributed by 6 global collaborators. Deeply sampled blood TCRbeta repertoires from subjects exposed to, actively infected with, or recovered from COVID-19 were included in the dataset. Nearly every sample came with metadata listing a de-identified subject ID, COVID-19 status, age in years and sex. The repertoires were released in a freely available public database intended as a resource for research on the immune response to SARS-CoV-2. HLA class I and class II types, where available, came from metadata supplied by the sample provider rather than from assay-based typing. The material from the prospective study consisted of cDNA or gDNA derived from T cells, B-cell-depleted T cells, or PBMCs.

A remark on this clone: Its cognate antigen has yet to be identified. Base qualities are not recorded, but no much larger clone differs from it by a single base.

Whole blood was collected in K2EDTA tubes by collaborating institutions according to the institutions' own protocols. For TCRbeta analysis, collaborators shipped samples in one of three forms: frozen whole blood, isolated PBMCs, or DNA extracted from either of those sample types. Study-wide conclusions, independent of this receptor: How much clinical and demographic metadata was included differed by source and by participant, and the metadata was provided uncurated.

From V the trimming removes 2 bases and from J it removes 4 bases, while the gene matches leave 7 bases of the junction unaccounted for. The CDR3 sequence holds 15 residues, the cysteine and phenylalanine included. Only the CDR3 part of the read is kept: 45 bases, read in frame from the first base. Per the germline V gene, SGHNT is the CDR1 and YENEEA is the CDR2. TCRbeta CDR3 regions were amplified from genomic DNA using the immunoSEQ Assay, a bias-controlled multiplex PCR. On the study's bioinformatics: The number of nucleated cells in each sample was estimated from the amplification of reference gene primers within the assay. Sequence reads were collapsed and filtered to measure the absolute abundance of every unique TCRbeta CDR3 rearrangement. Productive Simpson clonality was computed per sample as the square root of Simpson's diversity index over productive rearrangements. TCRdb mirrors the immuneACCESS table, restricted to in-frame sequences. Some clones are absent from its copies; in checked studies, under half trace to an unresolved V gene, and the reason for the others is unknown. V and J calls and clone size follow that table, whereas D and trimming were derived from the DNA. For this sample there are more than 20,000 clones; about three quarters appear just once. The ten largest clones add up to 13% of the sample.

The chain joins TRBV11-3 to TRBJ2-5; TRBD2 matches 7 bases in the middle. Sequencing was done on a sample of peripheral blood. This TCR came from a man aged 60 to 69 with active COVID-19. The CDR3 has the sequence CASSLHTGGGETQYF. In nucleotide form, the sequence is TGTGCCAGCAGCTTACACACGGGGGGAGGAGAGACCCAGTACTTC.